These T cell receptor beta chains were read from a single sample in a study of OX40 agonist ivuxolimab in advanced cancers. Generated by immunoSEQ multiplex PCR, the TCRdb table keeps only in-frame clones and is missing some. The table shows about 91,000 clones, with approximately 90% occurring only once. This specimen was CD4+ or CD8+ T cells sorted from blood, taken in a trial of the OX40 agonist ivuxolimab. The source is an adult with an advanced solid tumor such as melanoma, head and neck, liver or kidney cancer. The CDR3 runs from the conserved cysteine through the conserved F or W. The D gene is left open where the match is weak. Only some rows state a clone size, as once, few, many or a class for expanded clones.

cdr3_aa cdr3_nt cdr3_length j_call clone_size d_call v_call
CASSPGTYSSYEQYF TGTGCCAGTAGTCCCGGGACTTACAGCTCCTACGAGCAGTACTTC 15 TRBJ2-7 . . TRBV19
CASSLVGQHLAYEQYF TGTGCCAGCAGCTTAGTTGGTCAGCACTTAGCCTACGAGCAGTACTTC 16 TRBJ2-7 . . TRBV7-9
CASSPLTGTNEQFF TGCGCCAGCAGCCCTCTAACCGGGACCAATGAGCAGTTCTTC 14 TRBJ2-1 once . TRBV5-1
CASSPNVDNEQFF TGTGCCAGCAGCCCGAATGTCGACAATGAGCAGTTCTTC 13 TRBJ2-1 . . TRBV5-6
CASRTGTANYEQYF TGCGCCAGCAGGACCGGGACAGCCAACTACGAGCAGTACTTC 14 TRBJ2-7 . TRBD1 TRBV5-1
CASRPSGGRTDTQYF TGTGCCAGCAGGCCTAGTGGGGGTCGCACAGATACGCAGTATTTT 15 TRBJ2-3 few . TRBV4-2
CASSLQGQGNSQHF TGTGCCAGCAGCTTACAAGGACAAGGTAATTCCCAGCATTTT 14 TRBJ1-5 few . TRBV7-2
CASSLSRGDGTYEQYF TGTGCCAGCAGTTTATCGAGGGGGGACGGAACCTACGAGCAGTACTTC 16 TRBJ2-7 . . TRBV27
CASSQGANTFF TGTGCCAGCAGTCAGGGGGCTAATACTTTCTTT 11 TRBJ1-1 . TRBD1 TRBV5-6
CAIRGGPPSGNTIYF TGTGCCATCAGGGGGGGTCCTCCCTCTGGAAACACCATATATTTT 15 TRBJ1-3 . . TRBV10-3
CASSLSFATLALVGTQYF TGTGCCAGCAGTTTATCCTTCGCGACCTTGGCGTTGGTGGGGACCCAGTACTTC 18 TRBJ2-5 . . TRBV27
CASSLRGGIEQFF TGTGCCAGCAGCTTACGAGGGGGGATTGAGCAGTTCTTC 13 TRBJ2-1 . . TRBV11-3